The clone carrying this T cell receptor beta chain has at least ten counts. Antigen specificity is unknown. The data originate from a study of glioma-infiltrating T cells. Germline values: CDR1 SNHLY, CDR2 FYNNEI. V was clipped by 1 base and J by 4 bases; unmatched bases: 6. The CDR3 totals 15 residues. Study observations and caveats: Gliomas, especially low-grade, showed above-expected tissue-blood divergence; non-neoplastic patients showed below. Tissue and blood shared very few CDR3 sequences.

Using RNA template, CDR3s of TCR alpha and beta were amplified with iRepertoire arm-PCR. For one-step reverse transcription and amplification, 100-400 ng of tissue mRNA or PBMC total RNA was used. TCRdb re-analysed the multiplex PCR reads in MiXCR, keeping a single row per CDR3 protein. The profile shows under 200,000 distinct CDR3 sequences, around 30% of them singletons. Sequences were obtained from glioma tissue, nonneoplastic brain tissue, or PBMCs (not recorded which). This TCR was sampled from a human donor with low-grade glioma or glioblastoma, undergoing nonglioma brain surgery, or in good health (not recorded which). This rearrangement joins TRBV2 to TRBJ1-2, with TRBD1 identical over 7 bases. CDR3 coding DNA: TGTGCCAGCAGTGAAGTGTCAGGGGGGCTCTATGGCTACACCTTC. Its protein product is CASSEVSGGLYGYTF.